This T cell receptor beta chain was profiled in a study of blood T cell repertoires in COVID-19. Whole-study context: Spain, Italy and the United States supplied samples that represented acute and convalescent COVID-19. The cDNA or gDNA used as material had been derived from T cells, B-cell-depleted T cells, or PBMCs.

In the original workflow: Amplification of reference gene primers was used by the study to estimate nucleated cell counts. The method was immunoSEQ multiplex PCR; TCRdb's version includes in-frame clones alone and lacks a portion of them. The D gene and trimming were derived from the DNA, and the V and J assignments and clone size from that table. The sample holds roughly 110,000 clones; about four fifths are singletons and the top ten take over 4%. V lost 3 bases, J lost 4 bases, and 8 bases stayed unmatched. The germline gives CDR1 SGHAT, CDR2 FQDESV (reference sequence). There are 16 residues in the CDR3.

Material for sequencing was peripheral blood. This sequence was found in a human donor in a cohort sampled during active COVID-19. The chain uses TRBV11-1 and TRBJ2-1; 8 nucleotides align to TRBD2. CDR3 region: CASSFLASGRYNEQFF. The CDR3 DNA follows: TGTGCCAGCAGCTTCCTGGCTAGCGGGCGATACAATGAGCAGTTCTTC.